This is a list of T cell receptor beta chains from one sample in a study of identical twins. TCRdb itself ran the 5' RACE reads through MiXCR, one entry per CDR3 protein. The data contain a few hundred thousand distinct CDR3 sequences, about 10% of them singletons. Sequencing was performed on naive T cells sorted from blood. These receptors all stem from a woman aged 50 to 65 in good health. Each CDR3 is given with its conserved first and last residue. D genes are given only for firm matches. The size field is filled for only some rows; it gives once, few, many or a size class.

CDR3: CASETSGSFTNEQFF
DNA: TGCGCCAGTGAGACTAGCGGGAGCTTCACCAATGAGCAGTTCTTC
V: TRBV5-1
D: TRBD2
J: TRBJ2-1
size: many

CDR3: CASSPRAHHTDTQYF
DNA: TGTGCCAGCAGCCCTCGAGCCCACCACACAGATACGCAGTATTTT
V: TRBV7-9
D: -
J: TRBJ2-3
size: -

CDR3: CASSLAAVQGRGSYNEQFF
DNA: TGCGCCAGCAGCTTGGCGGCGGTACAGGGTCGAGGCTCCTACAATGAGCAGTTCTTC
V: TRBV5-1
D: -
J: TRBJ2-1
size: many

CDR3: CASSLQGGLGAFF
DNA: TGTGCCAGCAGCTTACAAGGGGGATTAGGAGCTTTCTTT
V: TRBV6-5
D: -
J: TRBJ1-1
size: -

CDR3: CASSLASGNTQYF
DNA: TGCGCCAGCAGCTTGGCCTCGGGAAATACGCAGTATTTT
V: TRBV5-1
D: -
J: TRBJ2-3
size: many

CDR3: CASSPYTGEQFF
DNA: TGTGCCAGCTCACCCTACACGGGTGAGCAGTTCTTC
V: TRBV18
D: -
J: TRBJ2-1
size: -

CDR3: CASTSLAGSSNEQFF
DNA: TGTGCCAGCACCTCACTAGCGGGATCTTCAAATGAGCAGTTCTTC
V: TRBV3-1
D: TRBD2
J: TRBJ2-1
size: many

CDR3: CAWSRGGTGELFF
DNA: TGTGCCTGGAGTCGAGGGGGAACCGGGGAGCTGTTTTTT
V: TRBV30
D: -
J: TRBJ2-2
size: many

CDR3: CATSIEQETQYF
DNA: TGTGCCACCAGCATCGAGCAAGAGACCCAGTACTTC
V: TRBV15
D: -
J: TRBJ2-5
size: -

CDR3: CSAMTGPNQPQHF
DNA: TGCAGTGCTATGACAGGACCTAATCAGCCCCAGCATTTT
V: TRBV20-1
D: -
J: TRBJ1-5
size: -

CDR3: CASRSMTSGRVNEQFF
DNA: TGTGCCAGCAGATCCATGACTAGCGGGAGGGTCAATGAGCAGTTCTTC
V: TRBV28
D: TRBD2
J: TRBJ2-1
size: few

CDR3: CASSQERGGRAYNEQFF
DNA: TGCGCCAGCAGCCAAGAGCGGGGCGGGAGGGCCTACAATGAGCAGTTCTTC
V: TRBV4-1
D: TRBD2
J: TRBJ2-1
size: few

CDR3: CASSVAGGQGEQYF
DNA: TGTGCCAGCAGCGTAGCGGGAGGTCAAGGCGAGCAGTACTTC
V: TRBV9
D: TRBD2
J: TRBJ2-7
size: -

CDR3: CASTTLRGHGTGELFF
DNA: TGTGCCAGCACAACCCTCAGGGGGCACGGCACCGGGGAGCTGTTTTTT
V: TRBV6-6
D: TRBD1
J: TRBJ2-2
size: few

CDR3: CASNPPWNTGELFF
DNA: TGTGCCAGCAACCCTCCCTGGAACACCGGGGAGCTGTTTTTT
V: TRBV3-1
D: -
J: TRBJ2-2
size: few

CDR3: CASTPRQGSTYEQYF
DNA: TGTGCCAGCACTCCTAGACAGGGGTCGACCTACGAGCAGTACTTC
V: TRBV27
D: TRBD1
J: TRBJ2-7
size: -

CDR3: CASTPSRLASNTQYF
DNA: TGTGCCAGTACCCCCTCCCGGCTAGCCTCGAATACGCAGTATTTT
V: TRBV19
D: -
J: TRBJ2-3
size: -

CDR3: CSARGGRSQETQYF
DNA: TGCAGTGCTAGAGGGGGACGATCACAAGAGACCCAGTACTTC
V: TRBV20-1
D: -
J: TRBJ2-5
size: many

CDR3: CASSPSGNEQFF
DNA: TGTGCCAGCTCACCTTCGGGAAATGAGCAGTTCTTC
V: TRBV18
D: -
J: TRBJ2-1
size: many

CDR3: CSAPRGRTGREKPQHF
DNA: TGCAGTGCTCCCCGGGGTAGGACGGGGCGGGAGAAGCCCCAGCATTTT
V: TRBV20-1
D: -
J: TRBJ1-5
size: many

CDR3: CASSRSLQARGNEQFF
DNA: TGTGCCAGCAGCCGATCCCTCCAGGCTAGGGGCAATGAGCAGTTCTTC
V: TRBV3-1
D: -
J: TRBJ2-1
size: few

CDR3: CASSLIDRDREKLFF
DNA: TGTGCCAGCAGTCTTATTGACAGGGATCGAGAAAAACTGTTTTTT
V: TRBV28
D: TRBD1
J: TRBJ1-4
size: -

CDR3: CASTQRQAGGSEQFF
DNA: TGTGCCAGTACCCAACGGCAAGCGGGAGGGAGTGAGCAGTTCTTC
V: TRBV19
D: TRBD2
J: TRBJ2-1
size: few

CDR3: CASSSTARGRITGELFF
DNA: TGTGCCAGCAGTTCAACTGCAAGGGGGCGAATCACCGGGGAGCTGTTTTTT
V: TRBV27
D: TRBD1
J: TRBJ2-2
size: few

CDR3: CASSLGPGQGANVLTF
DNA: TGCGCCAGCAGCTTGGGACCGGGACAGGGGGCCAACGTCCTGACTTTC
V: TRBV5-1
D: TRBD1
J: TRBJ2-6
size: -

CDR3: CASSLDLVAGDRHEQYF
DNA: TGCGCCAGCAGCTTGGATCTCGTGGCTGGGGATCGGCACGAGCAGTACTTC
V: TRBV5-1
D: -
J: TRBJ2-7
size: few

CDR3: CSVLFANTGELFF
DNA: TGCAGCGTTTTATTCGCGAACACCGGGGAGCTGTTTTTT
V: TRBV29-1
D: -
J: TRBJ2-2
size: few

CDR3: CAVMTGHTQYF
DNA: TGTGCCGTGATGACAGGCCATACGCAGTATTTT
V: TRBV24-1
D: -
J: TRBJ2-3
size: -

CDR3: CASSLWAGEDTQYF
DNA: TGTGCCAGCAGCTTGTGGGCGGGAGAGGATACGCAGTATTTT
V: TRBV11-2
D: TRBD2
J: TRBJ2-3
size: -

CDR3: CSVVGPGYEQYF
DNA: TGCAGCGTAGTGGGACCGGGCTACGAGCAGTACTTC
V: TRBV29-1
D: -
J: TRBJ2-7
size: few

CDR3: CASSQGGGSGIHQETQYF
DNA: TGTGCCAGCAGCCAAGGGGGCGGGAGCGGGATACATCAAGAGACCCAGTACTTC
V: TRBV4-2
D: TRBD2
J: TRBJ2-5
size: -

CDR3: CASSSSSGSGYEQYF
DNA: TGTGCCAGCAGCTCCTCTAGCGGGAGTGGGTACGAGCAGTACTTC
V: TRBV7-9
D: TRBD2
J: TRBJ2-7
size: many

CDR3: CSARGSTLWNEQFF
DNA: TGCAGTGCTAGAGGAAGTACGTTGTGGAATGAGCAGTTCTTC
V: TRBV20-1
D: -
J: TRBJ2-1
size: many

CDR3: CSALTSGSGDPYEQYF
DNA: TGCAGCGCTCTGACTAGCGGGAGCGGGGATCCCTACGAGCAGTACTTC
V: TRBV29-1
D: TRBD2
J: TRBJ2-7
size: few

CDR3: CSVVGGAGGSYNEQFF
DNA: TGCAGCGTTGTAGGAGGGGCAGGGGGGTCCTACAATGAGCAGTTCTTC
V: TRBV29-1
D: -
J: TRBJ2-1
size: -

CDR3: CSVLGGDTGELFF
DNA: TGCAGCGTTTTAGGGGGCGACACCGGGGAGCTGTTTTTT
V: TRBV29-1
D: TRBD1
J: TRBJ2-2
size: few

CDR3: CARPSGTGKSSGYTF
DNA: TGTGCCAGACCTTCAGGGACAGGGAAATCCTCAGGCTACACCTTC
V: TRBV12-3/TRBV12-4
D: TRBD1
J: TRBJ1-2
size: many

CDR3: CSARERTSGRTAYEQYF
DNA: TGCAGTGCTAGAGAAAGGACTAGCGGGAGGACCGCCTACGAGCAGTACTTC
V: TRBV20-1
D: TRBD2
J: TRBJ2-7
size: few

CDR3: CASTQGGLADTEAFF
DNA: TGTGCCAGCACACAGGGGGGTCTCGCCGACACTGAAGCTTTCTTT
V: TRBV5-4
D: TRBD1
J: TRBJ1-1
size: few